These 31 T cell receptor beta chains originate from one sample sequenced in a study of immune evolution from preneoplasia to lung adenocarcinoma. Sequencing was performed with immunoSEQ multiplex PCR; in TCRdb, only in-frame clones are kept and a portion is missing. The table has 8,000 to 8,500 clones, around 76% seen once. Sequencing was performed on FFPE minimally invasive lung adenocarcinoma tissue. These receptors were obtained from a person in their 70s with lung adenocarcinoma.

The chain recombines TRBV7-3 with TRBJ2-3, with 8 nucleotides matching TRBD2. Germline CDR1 reads SGHTA; CDR2 reads FQGTGA. V lost 5 bases, J lost 8 bases, and 15 bases stayed unmatched. The CDR3 extends over 16 amino acids. The CDR3, as DNA: TGTGCCAGCAGCCACCAGGGCGCGGGGGGCGGCGTTACGCAGTATTTT. This encodes CASSHQGAGGGVTQYF.

V and J are TRBV7-8 and TRBJ2-5, with D perhaps matching TRBD1 (7 bases). The V end was cut by 5 bases, the J end by 2 bases, with 15 bases between. This CDR3 is 15 amino acids long. CDR1 is SGHVS and CDR2 is FQNEAQ in the germline V gene. CDR3 amino acids: CASSRGGGVQETQYF. CDR3 sequence (DNA): TGTGCCAGCAGCCGAGGGGGCGGGGTACAAGAGACCCAGTACTTC.

This clone was recorded a few times. The chain links TRBV5-6 to TRBJ2-4, with 9 bases fitting TRBD1. V lost 4 bases, J lost 8 bases, and 19 bases stayed unmatched. The CDR3 covers 18 residues. Germline V CDR1 and CDR2: SGHDT, YYEEEE. This chain's CDR3 is CASSLSLGTGTLTDIQYF. The DNA of the CDR3 is TGTGCCAGCAGCCTATCACTCGGGACAGGGACCTTAACGGACATTCAGTACTTC. The entire variable domain, with the rest obtained from reference TRBV5-6 and TRBJ2-4, is as follows: DAGVTQSPTHLIKTRGQQVTLRCSPKSGHDTVSWYQQALGQGPQFIFQYYEEEERQRGNFPDRFSGHQFPNYSSELNVNALLLGDSALYLCASSLSLGTGTLTDIQYFGAGTRLSVL.

This sequence joins TRBV19 and TRBJ2-5; D gene ambiguous. This CDR3 has 15 amino acids. Germline loops: CDR1 LNHDA, CDR2 SQIVND (reference sequence). V was trimmed by 3 bases and J by 2 bases, leaving 13 bases between them. The CDR3 reads CASSIRNTVQETQYF. In nucleotides, the CDR3 is TGTGCCAGTAGTATTCGGAACACAGTACAAGAGACCCAGTACTTC.

The V gene is TRBV5-1, the J gene TRBJ1-1, with TRBD1 matching 8 bases. This CDR3 has 16 amino acids. The V and J ends lost 0 bases and 5 bases, in that order; junction bases with no gene match: 9. Germline V gene data show CDR1 as SGHRS and CDR2 as YFSETQ. In DNA form, the CDR3 reads TGCGCCAGCAGCTTGGGGGGAACAGGGGACAGGACTGAAGCTTTCTTT. Protein sequence: CASSLGGTGDRTEAFF.

The rearrangement joins TRBV6-1 to TRBJ1-4; no clear D gene. V was pared by 5 bases and J by 5 bases, with 9 bases between. The length of the CDR3 is 13 residues. The germline gives CDR1 MNHNS, CDR2 SASEGT. DNA for the CDR3: TGTGCCAGCAGTTTGGGCGGCAATGAAAAACTGTTTTTT. Translating it yields CASSLGGNEKLFF.

The V and J genes are TRBV5-5 and TRBJ1-6; 7 nucleotides align to TRBD1. V was pared by 2 bases and J by 6 bases, with 8 bases of the junction left unmatched. The CDR3 has 16 residues. Per germline, CDR1 SGHKS and CDR2 YYEKEE (reference sequence). The chain's CDR3 is CASSLQGGAFNSPLHF. CDR3 DNA sequence: TGTGCCAGCAGCTTACAAGGGGGCGCCTTTAATTCACCCCTCCACTTT.

This clone appeared a few times. The rearrangement links TRBV4-1 to TRBJ2-7; tentative D call: TRBD1 (7 bases). In germline, CDR1 is MGHRA, CDR2 YSYEKL. There are 16 residues in the CDR3. Trimming stripped 0 bases from V and 6 bases from J, with 18 bases between. CDR3 loop: CASSQDQGGKYSEQYF. The CDR3 nucleotides read TGCGCCAGCAGCCAAGATCAGGGGGGAAAGTATTCCGAGCAGTACTTC.

This chain uses TRBV29-1 with TRBJ1-2; D is possibly TRBD1 (5 bases). The CDR3 is made up of 12 amino acids. Trimming removed 7 bases at V and 6 bases at J, with 15 bases between. CDR1 is SQVTM, CDR2 ANQGSEA, per germline. The CDR3 loop reads CSGTGLRDGYTF. As DNA, the CDR3 is TGCAGCGGTACAGGTCTAAGAGATGGCTACACCTTC.

The J gene is TRBJ2-7, the V gene TRBV29-1; a possible D gene is TRBD2 (6 bases). CDR3 length equals 11 residues. Trimming removed 3 bases at V and 5 bases at J, with 8 bases between. CDR1 and CDR2 (germline): SQVTM, ANQGSEA. Here the CDR3 reads CSVEGGNEQYF. The CDR3 DNA reads as TGCAGCGTTGAGGGGGGAAACGAGCAGTACTTC.

The rearrangement uses TRBV6-1 and TRBJ2-7; D perhaps matches TRBD1 (5 bases). The CDR3 has 13 residues. Trimming stripped 6 bases from V and 5 bases from J, with 14 bases between. In germline, CDR1 is MNHNS, CDR2 SASEGT. CDR3 in DNA: TGTGCCAGCAGACCTCAGGGATACGACGAGCAGTACTTC. Protein: CASRPQGYDEQYF.

The chain recombines TRBV5-6 with TRBJ2-1, with D perhaps TRBD2 (6 bases). CDR3 length equals 12 residues. Trimming stripped 5 bases from V and 12 bases from J, with 15 bases between. Germline assignment: CDR1 SGHDT and CDR2 YYEEEE. Here the CDR3 reads CASRGFRDLQFF. DNA for the CDR3: TGTGCCAGCAGGGGTTTCCGGGACTTGCAGTTCTTC.

This chain joins TRBV12-5 and TRBJ1-1; D perhaps matches TRBD1 (6 bases). Germline CDR1 reads LGHNT; CDR2 reads FRNRAP. Trimming took 5 bases from V and 6 from J, leaving 13 bases between them. The CDR3 covers 13 residues. This CDR3 is CASGPDSFAEAFF. The CDR3 nucleotides read TGTGCTAGTGGTCCGGACAGTTTTGCTGAAGCTTTCTTT.

The chain has TRBV12-5 and TRBJ1-3, with 7 bases matching TRBD1. The CDR3 runs to 16 residues. Per germline, CDR1 LGHNT and CDR2 FRNRAP. Trimming at V came to 1 base and at J to 7 bases, leaving 10 bases not matched to a gene. For the CDR3, the DNA is TGTGCTAGTGGTTTGGACGAGGGGGCTGATAGGAACACCATATATTTT. Its protein is CASGLDEGADRNTIYF.

V and J are TRBV7-9 and TRBJ2-3; D gene unclear. The CDR3 totals 15 residues. Trimming shortened V by 1 base and J by 4 bases, and 12 bases separated the two germline ends. The germline V gene encodes CDR1 SEHNR and CDR2 FQNEAQ (reference sequence). The CDR3 region has the DNA TGTGCCAGCAGCTTAGGGACCCGGGCGGCAGATACGCAGTATTTT. Encoded protein: CASSLGTRAADTQYF.

The count of this clone is one. V and J are TRBV5-1 and TRBJ2-3, with D maybe TRBD2 (5 bases). The CDR3 consists of 12 residues. V was cut by 5 bases and J by 4 bases, with 8 bases left in between. CDR1 is SGHRS, CDR2 YFSETQ, per germline. Here the CDR3 DNA reads TGCGCCAGCAGTCGAGGGTCAGATACGCAGTATTTT. This sequence encodes CASSRGSDTQYF.

V and J are TRBV7-9 and TRBJ2-3; 7 positions agree with TRBD2. The ends lost 5 bases at V and 2 bases at J; junction bases unmatched: 4. The CDR3 is 14 amino acids. The germline V gene encodes CDR1 SEHNR and CDR2 FQNEAQ (reference sequence). CDR3 nucleotide sequence: TGTGCCAGCAGCCGGGGGGACTTCACAGATACGCAGTATTTT. Protein product: CASSRGDFTDTQYF.

The rearrangement links TRBV2 to TRBJ2-1, with 8 positions matching TRBD2. Germline V gene lookup returns CDR1 SNHLY and CDR2 FYNNEI. CDR3 length equals 13 residues. The CDR3 DNA reads as TGTGCTACCAGTCTAGCGGGCCGAACGGAGCAGTTCTTC. It translates to CATSLAGRTEQFF.

This rearrangement joins TRBV6-6 to TRBJ2-5; 9 nucleotides align to TRBD2. The junction had 8 bases not matched to a gene; V was cut back by 2 bases and J by 7 bases. This CDR3 region has 15 residues. The germline V gene encodes CDR1 MNHNY and CDR2 SVGAGI (reference sequence). The CDR3 loop is CASSYGLAGRGTQYF. The CDR3, as DNA: TGTGCCAGCAGTTACGGCCTAGCGGGGAGGGGGACCCAGTACTTC.

The rearrangement uses TRBV7-7 and TRBJ1-4; D not certain. The CDR3 has 13 amino acids. V dropped 2 bases and J dropped 5 bases, with 6 bases sitting between them. Germline CDR1 is SSHAT and CDR2 is FNYEAQ (reference sequence). The CDR3 reads CASSLNRNEKLFF. CDR3 nucleotides: TGTGCCAGCAGCTTAAACAGAAATGAAAAACTGTTTTTT.

The CDR3 loop reads CASHRGQDYGYTF. In DNA, the CDR3 is TGTGCTTCCCACAGGGGGCAGGACTATGGCTACACCTTC. The genes are TRBV30 and TRBJ1-2; 9 positions match TRBD1. The CDR3 loop spans 13 amino acids. Germline CDR1 GTSNPN, CDR2 SVGIG (reference sequence).

This clone was seen only a few times. The chain is built from TRBV2 and TRBJ1-2; 8 bases map to TRBD1. The length of the CDR3 is 14 residues. The germline V gene has CDR1 SNHLY and CDR2 FYNNEI. The V and J ends lost 6 bases and 4 bases, in that order; junction bases with no gene match: 7. The CDR3 loop reads CASRADRGLYGYTF. The CDR3 nucleotides read TGTGCCAGCAGGGCCGACAGGGGTCTCTATGGCTACACCTTC.

This chain uses TRBV6-6 with TRBJ2-7, with 7 bases identical to TRBD1. This CDR3 region has 15 residues. V lost 5 bases and J lost 4; bases outside the gene matches: 11. CDR1 and CDR2 from the germline V gene are MNHNY and SVGAGI (reference sequence). The CDR3 region is CASSRRNTGEYEQYF. CDR3 DNA: TGTGCCAGCAGTCGGCGAAATACAGGGGAGTACGAGCAGTACTTC.

The chain couples TRBV11-2 to TRBJ1-2; D might be TRBD1 (5 bases). Germline V gene data show CDR1 as SGHAT and CDR2 as FQNNGV. The ends were cut back, 5 bases at V and 6 bases at J, with 16 bases in the middle. The CDR3 totals 14 residues. The CDR3 loop reads CASSKLGTRNGYTF. The CDR3 DNA is TGTGCCAGCAGCAAACTGGGGACGAGGAATGGCTACACCTTC.

The V gene is TRBV7-9, the J gene TRBJ2-5; D is undetermined. CDR3 length: 15 amino acids. Germline CDR1 is SEHNR and CDR2 is FQNEAQ (reference sequence). V lost 11 bases and J lost 6, with 25 bases in between. DNA of the CDR3: TGTGCCTCCTCGCCCTACTCGCCCTATGGAAAGACCCAGTACTTC. It is translated as CASSPYSPYGKTQYF.

The chain couples TRBV2 to TRBJ2-3, with 8 bases matching TRBD1. The J segment lost 4 bases and the V segment lost 4 bases, leaving 7 bases of the junction unmatched. The CDR3 runs 15 residues. The germline CDR1 and CDR2 sequences are SNHLY and FYNNEI. The CDR3 nucleotides are TGTGCCAGCAGTGGGACAGGGATTTCTGCAGATACGCAGTATTTT. The encoded protein is CASSGTGISADTQYF.

The genes are TRBV6-6 and TRBJ1-5; D is uncertain. V lost 7 bases and J 0 bases, leaving 7 bases between the germline ends. Germline V gene sequence: CDR1 MNHNY, CDR2 SVGAGI (reference sequence). The CDR3 is 13 residues long. CDR3 nucleotide sequence: TGTGCCAGCATACCCTTTAGCAATCAGCCCCAGCATTTT. This codes for CASIPFSNQPQHF.

The rearrangement uses TRBV5-1 and TRBJ1-3, with D tentatively TRBD1 (5 bases). Germline lookup yields CDR1 SGHRS and CDR2 YFSETQ. The length of the CDR3 is 16 residues. Between the trimmed V and J ends, which lost 2 bases and 0 bases, there was a span of 12 bases. CDR3 amino acids: CASSFSTGGSGNTIYF. The CDR3 DNA sequence: TGCGCCAGCAGCTTCTCTACTGGGGGCTCTGGAAACACCATATATTTT.

This clone has more than one count but fewer than ten. This sequence joins TRBV11-2 and TRBJ1-1; 9 bases agree with TRBD1. Germline V CDR1 and CDR2: SGHAT, FQNNGV. After removal of 5 bases from V and 1 base from J, the junction contained 5 bases not matched to a gene. The CDR3 contains 15 residues. The CDR3 DNA sequence: TGTGCCAGCAGCCCCCCGGGACAGGGGAACACTGAAGCTTTCTTT. Amino acid sequence: CASSPPGQGNTEAFF.

The chain carries TRBV12-5 and TRBJ2-5; 8 bases align to TRBD1. This CDR3 comprises 13 residues. Germline loops: CDR1 LGHNT, CDR2 FRNRAP. Germline trimming cut 5 bases from V and 2 bases from J; bases unmatched to any gene: 1. CDR3 protein: CASGTGGQETQYF. The CDR3 DNA reads TGTGCTAGTGGTACAGGGGGACAAGAGACCCAGTACTTC.

Points on this clone: Mismatch with germline at one junction end may stem from a read error. The chain carries TRBV2 and TRBJ2-7, with 10 bases lining up with TRBD1. Germline V lookup: CDR1 SNHLY, CDR2 FYNNEI. The CDR3 sequence is 13 residues long. CDR3 residues: CASSEEGTGERYF. CDR3 sequence (DNA): TGTGCCAGCAGTGAAGAGGGGACAGGGGAGCGGTACTTC.